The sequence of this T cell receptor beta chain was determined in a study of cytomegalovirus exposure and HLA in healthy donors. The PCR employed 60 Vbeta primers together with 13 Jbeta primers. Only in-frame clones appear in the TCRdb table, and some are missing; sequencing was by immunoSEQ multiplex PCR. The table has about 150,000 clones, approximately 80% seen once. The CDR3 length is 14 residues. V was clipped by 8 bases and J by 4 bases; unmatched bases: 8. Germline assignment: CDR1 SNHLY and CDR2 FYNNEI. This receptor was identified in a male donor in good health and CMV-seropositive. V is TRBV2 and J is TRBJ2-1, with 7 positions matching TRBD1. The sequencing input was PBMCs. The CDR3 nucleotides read TGTGCCAGCGGGGGACAACAGGGGTACAATGAGCAGTTCTTC. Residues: CASGGQQGYNEQFF.